The entry that follows covers one T cell receptor beta chain sequence. Its target is unknown. The data derive from a study of radiotherapy plus CTLA-4 blockade in lung cancer. Looking at the study overall: Disease control was achieved by roughly 32% of patients, and objective responses by around 17%.

People whose metastatic non-small-cell lung cancer was chemo-refractory got focal radiation along with CTLA-4 blockade by ipilimumab. The data were produced by immunoSEQ multiplex PCR, yet TCRdb's version contains in-frame clones alone and is incomplete. The sample carries about 110,000 clones, 81% recorded once. Study findings and constraints: TCR clones originating in tumors grew in number in blood after radiotherapy plus ipilimumab. How blood T cell clones changed early, along with interferon-beta, reportedly forecast response best.

Per the germline V gene, CDR1 is LNHNV and CDR2 is YYDKDF (reference sequence). Trimming took off 4 bases at V and 9 bases at J, with 5 bases between the two ends. CDR3 length equals 10 residues. The starting material was peripheral blood, obtained from a patient treated with radiotherapy plus ipilimumab. The chain links TRBV15 to TRBJ2-3; no firm D call. This clonotype originated in a human donor with non-small cell lung cancer that progressed on radiotherapy plus ipilimumab. Some clones in this sample may be carry-over from other donors' samples. The CDR3 here is CATSKETQYF. CDR3 nucleotide sequence: TGTGCCACCAGCAAGGAGACGCAGTATTTT.